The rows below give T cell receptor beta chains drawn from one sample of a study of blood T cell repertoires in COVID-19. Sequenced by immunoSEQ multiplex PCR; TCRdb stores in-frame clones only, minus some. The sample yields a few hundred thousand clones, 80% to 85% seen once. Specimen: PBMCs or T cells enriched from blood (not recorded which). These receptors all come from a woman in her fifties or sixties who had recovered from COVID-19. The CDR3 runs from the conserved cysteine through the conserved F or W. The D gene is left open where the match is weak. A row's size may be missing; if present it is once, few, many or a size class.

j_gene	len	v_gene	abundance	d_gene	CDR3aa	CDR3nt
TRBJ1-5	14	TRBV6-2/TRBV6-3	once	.	CASSWAGGNQPQHF	TGTGCCAGCAGTTGGGCGGGGGGCAATCAGCCCCAGCATTTT
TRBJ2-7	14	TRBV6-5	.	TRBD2	CASSLSGRRYEQYF	TGTGCCAGCAGCCTTAGCGGGAGGCGGTACGAGCAGTACTTC
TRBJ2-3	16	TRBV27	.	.	CASSTRTETSTDTQYF	TGTGCCAGTTCTACCAGGACAGAAACTAGCACAGATACGCAGTATTTT
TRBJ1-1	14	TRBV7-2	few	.	CASQYGTLNTEAFF	TGTGCCAGCCAATACGGGACACTGAACACTGAAGCTTTCTTT
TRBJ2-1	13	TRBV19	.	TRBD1	CATQQGYRNEQFF	TGTGCCACCCAACAGGGGTATCGCAATGAGCAGTTCTTC
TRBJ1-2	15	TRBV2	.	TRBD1	CASNEPGQAFYGYTF	TGTGCCAGCAACGAACCGGGACAGGCCTTCTATGGCTACACCTTC
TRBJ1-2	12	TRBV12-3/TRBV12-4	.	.	CASRDSVWGYTF	TGTGCCAGCAGGGACAGCGTCTGGGGCTACACCTTC
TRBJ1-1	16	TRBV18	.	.	CASSPMRLIMNTEAFF	TGTGCCAGCTCACCCATGAGACTGATTATGAACACTGAAGCTTTCTTT
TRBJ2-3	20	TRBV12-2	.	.	CASRLDAFAGLEGPTDTQYF	TGTGCAAGTCGCTTAGACGCTTTTGCGGGACTAGAGGGACCCACAGATACGCAGTATTTT
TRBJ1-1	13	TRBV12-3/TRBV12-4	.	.	CASSDRDTTEAFF	TGTGCCAGCAGTGACCGTGACACCACTGAAGCTTTCTTT
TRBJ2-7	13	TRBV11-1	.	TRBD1	CASSPQTGVEQYF	TGTGCCAGCAGCCCCCAAACAGGGGTCGAGCAGTACTTC
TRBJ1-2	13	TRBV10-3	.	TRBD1	CAISETGDYGYTF	TGTGCCATCAGTGAGACAGGGGACTATGGCTACACCTTC
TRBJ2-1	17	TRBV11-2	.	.	CASSPRGGRDSYNEQFF	TGTGCCAGCAGCCCACGGGGTGGACGGGATTCGTACAATGAGCAGTTCTTC
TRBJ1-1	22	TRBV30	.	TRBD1	CAWSVFFTGGPFALVRGTEAFF	TGTGCCTGGAGTGTATTTTTTACAGGGGGCCCCTTCGCTCTAGTTCGGGGAACTGAAGCTTTCTTT
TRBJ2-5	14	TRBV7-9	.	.	CASGYSRGQETQYF	TGTGCCAGCGGTTATTCAAGGGGGCAAGAGACCCAGTACTTC
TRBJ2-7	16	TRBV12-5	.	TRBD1	CASGWQGSGGHHEQYF	TGTGCTAGTGGTTGGCAGGGGTCAGGGGGCCACCACGAGCAGTACTTC
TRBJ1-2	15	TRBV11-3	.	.	CASSRHREDFDGYTF	TGTGCCAGCAGCCGACACAGAGAGGACTTTGATGGCTACACCTTC
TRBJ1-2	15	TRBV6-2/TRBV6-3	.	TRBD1	CASSYPTGGDYGYTF	TGTGCCAGCAGTTACCCCACAGGGGGCGACTATGGCTACACCTTC
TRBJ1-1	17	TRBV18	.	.	CASSQRAGALGIGEAFF	TGTGCCAGCTCACAGAGAGCAGGGGCCCTGGGGATAGGTGAAGCTTTCTTT
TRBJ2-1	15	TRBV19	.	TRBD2	CASSPTSGGSYEQFF	TGTGCCAGTAGTCCGACTAGCGGGGGGTCCTATGAGCAGTTCTTC
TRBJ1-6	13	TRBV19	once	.	CASSIAAPRPLHF	TGTGCCAGTAGTATAGCTGCCCCGCGGCCCCTCCACTTT
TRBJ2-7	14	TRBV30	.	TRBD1	CAWKGQGHPYEQYF	TGTGCCTGGAAAGGACAGGGGCACCCCTACGAGCAGTACTTC
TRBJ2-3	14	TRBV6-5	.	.	CASSTPGGGDTQYF	TGTGCCAGCAGTACCCCGGGTGGTGGAGATACGCAGTATTTT
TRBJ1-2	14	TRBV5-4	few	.	CASSLEVRGGGYTF	TGTGCCAGCAGCTTGGAGGTCCGGGGGGGTGGCTACACCTTC
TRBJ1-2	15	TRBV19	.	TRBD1	CASRSFGGDSYGYTF	TGTGCCAGTAGATCTTTTGGTGGGGACAGTTATGGCTACACCTTC
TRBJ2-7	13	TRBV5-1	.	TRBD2	CASSPGGGSEQYF	TGCGCCAGCAGCCCGGGAGGAGGCTCCGAGCAGTACTTC
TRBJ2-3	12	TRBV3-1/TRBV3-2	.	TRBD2	CASSSSGDTQYF	TGTGCCAGCAGCTCTAGCGGAGATACGCAGTATTTT
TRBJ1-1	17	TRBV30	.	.	CAWSHSRGPGRDTEAFF	TGTGCCTGGAGTCACAGCCGGGGTCCGGGGAGGGACACTGAAGCTTTCTTT
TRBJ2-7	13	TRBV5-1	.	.	CASSLGRGNEQYF	TGCGCCAGCAGCTTGGGCAGGGGAAACGAGCAGTACTTC
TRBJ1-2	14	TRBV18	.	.	CASSPELGHWGYTF	TGTGCCAGCTCACCAGAACTGGGCCACTGGGGCTACACCTTC
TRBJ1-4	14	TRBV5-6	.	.	CASSRRDGNEKLFF	TGTGCCAGCAGCCGGCGGGACGGTAATGAAAAACTGTTTTTT
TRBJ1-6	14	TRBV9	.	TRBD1	CASSATGDNSPLHF	TGTGCCAGCAGCGCGACAGGGGATAATTCACCCCTCCACTTT
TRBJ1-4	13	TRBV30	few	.	CAWSRRGNEKLFF	TGTGCCTGGAGTCGAAGGGGAAATGAAAAACTGTTTTTT
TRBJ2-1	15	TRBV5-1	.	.	CASSFGHNSYNEQFF	TGCGCCAGCAGCTTCGGACACAACTCATACAATGAGCAGTTCTTC
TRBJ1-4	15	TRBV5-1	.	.	CASSLTGTSNEKLFF	TGCGCCAGCAGCCTCACCGGTACTTCGAATGAAAAACTGTTTTTT
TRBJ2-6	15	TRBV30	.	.	CAWSPVSPGANVLTF	TGTGCCTGGAGTCCAGTCTCCCCTGGGGCCAACGTCCTGACTTTC
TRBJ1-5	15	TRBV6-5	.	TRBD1	CASSLSPTGRQPQHF	TGTGCCAGCAGCCTTAGCCCGACAGGGCGACAGCCCCAGCATTTT
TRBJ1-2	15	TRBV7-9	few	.	CASSSSPGSDYGYTF	TGTGCCAGCAGCTCTTCTCCAGGGTCGGACTATGGCTACACCTTC
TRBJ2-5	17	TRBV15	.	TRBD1	CATSRDLGQGNQETQYF	TGTGCCACCAGCAGAGACCTGGGACAGGGGAACCAAGAGACCCAGTACTTC
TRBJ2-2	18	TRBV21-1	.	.	CASSRGIAGEGWTGELFF	TGTGCCAGCAGCAGGGGGATAGCGGGAGAGGGGTGGACCGGGGAGCTGTTTTTT
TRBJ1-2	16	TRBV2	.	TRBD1	CASSYMDRGSAYGYTF	TGTGCCAGCAGCTACATGGACAGGGGATCGGCCTATGGCTACACCTTC
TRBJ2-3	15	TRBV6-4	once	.	CASSARQSSTDTQYF	TGTGCCAGCAGTGCTCGACAGTCTAGCACAGATACGCAGTATTTT
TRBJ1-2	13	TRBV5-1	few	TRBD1	CASNQGQYYGYTF	TGCGCCAGCAACCAGGGACAGTACTATGGCTACACCTTC
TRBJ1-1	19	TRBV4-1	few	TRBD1	CASSQGALRTGSRNTEAFF	TGCGCCAGCAGCCAAGGGGCATTGCGGACAGGGAGCCGGAACACTGAAGCTTTCTTT
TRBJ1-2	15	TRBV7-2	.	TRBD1	CASSSYGQGGPSYTF	TGTGCCAGCAGCTCCTACGGACAGGGAGGCCCCAGCTACACCTTC
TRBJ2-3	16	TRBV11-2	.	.	CASSLGNRAGTDTQYF	TGTGCCAGCAGCTTAGGGAATCGAGCGGGCACAGATACGCAGTATTTT
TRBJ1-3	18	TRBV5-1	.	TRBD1	CASSPVPGTGSSGNTIYF	TGCGCCAGCAGCCCAGTCCCCGGGACAGGGAGCTCTGGAAACACCATATATTTT
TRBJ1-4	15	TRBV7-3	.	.	CASSQPTGTNEKLFF	TGTGCCAGCAGCCAACCTACCGGGACAAATGAAAAACTGTTTTTT
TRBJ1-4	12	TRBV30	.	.	CAWTDQGEKLFF	TGTGCCTGGACCGACCAGGGCGAAAAACTGTTTTTT
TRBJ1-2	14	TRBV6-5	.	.	CASSRGGADYGYTF	TGTGCCAGCAGCCGTGGAGGGGCTGACTATGGCTACACCTTC
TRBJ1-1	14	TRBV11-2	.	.	CASSVGPMNTEAFF	TGTGCCAGCAGCGTGGGGCCCATGAACACTGAAGCTTTCTTT
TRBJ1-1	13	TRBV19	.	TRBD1	CATRGGGNTEAFF	TGTGCCACGAGAGGGGGCGGCAACACTGAAGCTTTCTTT
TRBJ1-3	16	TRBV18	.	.	CASSPAAGAPGNTIYF	TGTGCCAGCTCTCCGGCCGCAGGGGCCCCCGGAAACACCATATATTTT
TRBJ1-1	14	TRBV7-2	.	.	CASSLVGGNTEAFF	TGTGCCAGCAGCTTAGTGGGGGGTAACACTGAAGCTTTCTTT